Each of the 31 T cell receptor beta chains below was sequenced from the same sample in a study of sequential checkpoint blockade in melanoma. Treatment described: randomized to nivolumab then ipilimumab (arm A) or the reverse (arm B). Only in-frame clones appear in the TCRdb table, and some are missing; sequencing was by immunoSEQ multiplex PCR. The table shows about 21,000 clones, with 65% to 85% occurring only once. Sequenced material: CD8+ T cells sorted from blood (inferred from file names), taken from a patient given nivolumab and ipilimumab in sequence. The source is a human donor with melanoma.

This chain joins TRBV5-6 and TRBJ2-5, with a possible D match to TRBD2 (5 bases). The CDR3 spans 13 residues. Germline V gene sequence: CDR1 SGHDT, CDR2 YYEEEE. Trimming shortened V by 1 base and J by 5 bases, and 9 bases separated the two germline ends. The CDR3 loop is CASSLLEEETQYF. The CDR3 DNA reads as TGTGCCAGCAGCTTGTTGGAGGAGGAGACCCAGTACTTC.

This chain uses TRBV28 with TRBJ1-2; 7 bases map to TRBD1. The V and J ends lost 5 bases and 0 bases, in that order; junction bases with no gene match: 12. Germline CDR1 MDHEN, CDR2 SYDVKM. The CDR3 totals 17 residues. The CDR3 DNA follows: TGTGCCAGCAGTCGAGACAGGGAAGGGTTAGCTAACTATGGCTACACCTTC. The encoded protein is CASSRDREGLANYGYTF.

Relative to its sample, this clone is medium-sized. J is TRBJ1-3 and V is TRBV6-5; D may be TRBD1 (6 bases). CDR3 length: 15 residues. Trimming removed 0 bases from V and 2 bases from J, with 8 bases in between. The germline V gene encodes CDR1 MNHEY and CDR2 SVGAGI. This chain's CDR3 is CASSYSAGAGNTIYF. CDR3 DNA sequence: TGTGCCAGCAGTTACTCAGCAGGGGCTGGAAACACCATATATTTT.

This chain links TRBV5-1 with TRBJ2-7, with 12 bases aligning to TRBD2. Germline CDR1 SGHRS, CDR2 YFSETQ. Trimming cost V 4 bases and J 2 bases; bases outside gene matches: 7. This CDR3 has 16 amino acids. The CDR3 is CASSQGLAGPTYEQYF. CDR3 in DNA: TGCGCCAGCAGCCAGGGACTAGCGGGCCCGACCTACGAGCAGTACTTC.

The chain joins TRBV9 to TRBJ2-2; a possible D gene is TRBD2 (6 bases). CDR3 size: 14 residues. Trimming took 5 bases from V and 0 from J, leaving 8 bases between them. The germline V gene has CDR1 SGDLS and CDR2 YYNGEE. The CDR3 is CASRGGPNTGELFF. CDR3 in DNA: TGTGCCAGCAGGGGAGGTCCGAACACCGGGGAGCTGTTTTTT.

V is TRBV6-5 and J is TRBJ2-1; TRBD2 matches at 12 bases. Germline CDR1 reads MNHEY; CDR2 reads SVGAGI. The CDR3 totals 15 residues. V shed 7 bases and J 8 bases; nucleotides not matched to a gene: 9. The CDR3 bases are TGTGCCAGCAACTCCTGGACTAGCGGGACCTATGAGCAGTTCTTC. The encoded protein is CASNSWTSGTYEQFF.

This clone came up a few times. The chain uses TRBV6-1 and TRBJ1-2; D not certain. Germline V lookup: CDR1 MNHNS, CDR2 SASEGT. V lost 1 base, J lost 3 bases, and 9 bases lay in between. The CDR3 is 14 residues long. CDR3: CASSEVEDYYGYTF. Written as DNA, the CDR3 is TGTGCCAGCAGTGAAGTCGAGGACTACTATGGCTACACCTTC.

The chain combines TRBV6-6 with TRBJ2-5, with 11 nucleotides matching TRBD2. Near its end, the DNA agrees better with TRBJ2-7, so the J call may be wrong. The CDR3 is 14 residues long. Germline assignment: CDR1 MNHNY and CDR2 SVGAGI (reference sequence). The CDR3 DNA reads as TGTGCCAGCAGTACTAGCGGGGGTTACTACGAGCAGTACTTC. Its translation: CASSTSGGYYEQYF.

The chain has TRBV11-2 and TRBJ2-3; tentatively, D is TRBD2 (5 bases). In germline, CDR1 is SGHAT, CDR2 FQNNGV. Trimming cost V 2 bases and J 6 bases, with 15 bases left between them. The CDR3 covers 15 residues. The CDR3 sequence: CASSLSPLRVDTQYF. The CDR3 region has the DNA TGTGCCAGCAGCTTAAGTCCGTTGAGGGTCGATACGCAGTATTTT.

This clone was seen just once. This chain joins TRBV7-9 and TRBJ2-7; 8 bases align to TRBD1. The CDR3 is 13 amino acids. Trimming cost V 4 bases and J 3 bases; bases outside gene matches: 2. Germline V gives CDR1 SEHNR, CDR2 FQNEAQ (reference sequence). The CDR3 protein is CASSWGQVYEQYF. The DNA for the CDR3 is TGTGCCAGCAGCTGGGGACAGGTCTACGAGCAGTACTTC.

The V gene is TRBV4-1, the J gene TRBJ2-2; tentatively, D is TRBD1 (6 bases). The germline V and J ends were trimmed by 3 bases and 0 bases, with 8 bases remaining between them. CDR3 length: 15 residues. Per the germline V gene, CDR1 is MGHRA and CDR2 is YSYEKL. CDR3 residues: CASSQGASNTGELFF. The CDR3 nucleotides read TGCGCCAGCAGCCAGGGGGCGTCGAACACCGGGGAGCTGTTTTTT.

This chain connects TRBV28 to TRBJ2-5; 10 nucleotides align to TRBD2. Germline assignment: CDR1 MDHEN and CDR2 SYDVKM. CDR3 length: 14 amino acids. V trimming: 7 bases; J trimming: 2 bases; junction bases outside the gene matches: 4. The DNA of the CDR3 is TGTGCCAGCACAAGAGCGGGGGGGCAAGAGACCCAGTACTTC. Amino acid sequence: CASTRAGGQETQYF.

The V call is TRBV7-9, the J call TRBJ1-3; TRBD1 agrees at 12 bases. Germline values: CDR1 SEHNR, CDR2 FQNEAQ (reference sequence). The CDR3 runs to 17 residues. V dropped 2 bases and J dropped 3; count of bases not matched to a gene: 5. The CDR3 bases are TGTGCCAGCAGCTTAATGGGACAGGGGGCGTATGGAAACACCATATATTTT. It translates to CASSLMGQGAYGNTIYF.

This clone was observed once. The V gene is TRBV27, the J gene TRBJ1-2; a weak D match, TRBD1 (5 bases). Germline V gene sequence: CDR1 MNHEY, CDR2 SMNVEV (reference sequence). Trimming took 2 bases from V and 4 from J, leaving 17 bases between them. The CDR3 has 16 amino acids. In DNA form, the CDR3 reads TGTGCCAGCAGTTTACAGGGAAACCACTTATTCTATGGCTACACCTTC. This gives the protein CASSLQGNHLFYGYTF.

CDR3 protein: CASSLSLDPDEAFF. In DNA form, the CDR3 reads TGTGCCAGCAGCTTGTCCCTCGATCCAGATGAAGCTTTCTTT. The chain links TRBV5-6 to TRBJ1-1, with unresolved D. This CDR3 region has 14 residues. The V gene lost 1 base and the J gene lost 7 bases, with 14 bases spanning the gap. CDR1 is SGHDT and CDR2 is YYEEEE in the germline V gene.

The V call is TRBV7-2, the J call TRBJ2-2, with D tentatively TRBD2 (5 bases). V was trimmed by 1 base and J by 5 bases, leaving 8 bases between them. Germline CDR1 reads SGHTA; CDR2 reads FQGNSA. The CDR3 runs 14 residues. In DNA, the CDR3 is TGTGCCAGCAGCTTAGTAGGCGGGACCGGGGAGCTGTTTTTT. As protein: CASSLVGGTGELFF.

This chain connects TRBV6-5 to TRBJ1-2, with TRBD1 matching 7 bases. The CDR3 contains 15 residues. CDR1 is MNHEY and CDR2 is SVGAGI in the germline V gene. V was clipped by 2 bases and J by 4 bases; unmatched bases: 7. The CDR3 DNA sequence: TGTGCCAGCAGTTACAGTAAGGGGGCGAGCTATGGCTACACCTTC. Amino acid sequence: CASSYSKGASYGYTF.

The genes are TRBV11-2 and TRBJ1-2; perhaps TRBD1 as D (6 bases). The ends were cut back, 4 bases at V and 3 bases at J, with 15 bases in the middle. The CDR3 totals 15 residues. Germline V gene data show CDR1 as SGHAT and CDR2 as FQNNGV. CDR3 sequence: CASSSSRTEYYGYTF. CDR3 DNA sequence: TGTGCCAGCAGCTCGAGCAGGACAGAATACTATGGCTACACCTTC.

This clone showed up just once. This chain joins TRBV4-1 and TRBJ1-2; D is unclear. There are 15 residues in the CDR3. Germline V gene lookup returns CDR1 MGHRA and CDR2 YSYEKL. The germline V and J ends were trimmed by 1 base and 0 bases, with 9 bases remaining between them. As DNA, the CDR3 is TGCGCCAGCAGCCAAGGAGTCCCCTCTAACTATGGCTACACCTTC. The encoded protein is CASSQGVPSNYGYTF.

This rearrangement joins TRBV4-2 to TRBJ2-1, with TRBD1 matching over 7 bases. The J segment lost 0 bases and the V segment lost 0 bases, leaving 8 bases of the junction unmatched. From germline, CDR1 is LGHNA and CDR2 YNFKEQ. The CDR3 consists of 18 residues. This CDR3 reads CASSQERTGQSSYNEQFF. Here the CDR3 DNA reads TGTGCCAGCAGCCAAGAAAGGACAGGCCAAAGCTCCTACAATGAGCAGTTCTTC.

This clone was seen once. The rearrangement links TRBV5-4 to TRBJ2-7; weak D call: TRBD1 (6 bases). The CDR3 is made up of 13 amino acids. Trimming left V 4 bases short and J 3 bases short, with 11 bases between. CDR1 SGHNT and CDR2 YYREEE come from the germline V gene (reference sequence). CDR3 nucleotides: TGTGCCAGCAGCGGCCGGGACAACTACGAGCAGTACTTC. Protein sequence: CASSGRDNYEQYF. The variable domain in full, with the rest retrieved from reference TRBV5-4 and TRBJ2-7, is ETGVTQSPTHLIKTRGQQVTLRCSSQSGHNTVSWYQQALGQGPQFIFQYYREEENGRGNFPPRFSGLQFPNYSSELNVNALELDDSALYLCASSGRDNYEQYFGPGTRLTVT.

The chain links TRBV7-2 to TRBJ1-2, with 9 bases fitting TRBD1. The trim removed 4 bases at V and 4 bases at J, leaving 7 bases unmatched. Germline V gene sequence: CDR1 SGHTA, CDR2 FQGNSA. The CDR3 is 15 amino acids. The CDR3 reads CASSSTGGLGYGYTF. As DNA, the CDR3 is TGTGCCAGCAGCTCCACAGGGGGCCTCGGCTATGGCTACACCTTC. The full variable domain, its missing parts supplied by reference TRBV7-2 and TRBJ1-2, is GAGVSQSPSNKVTEKGKDVELRCDPISGHTALYWYRQSLGQGLEFLIYFQGNSAPDKSGLPSDRFSAERTGGSVSTLTIQRTQQEDSAVYLCASSSTGGLGYGYTFGSGTRLTVV.

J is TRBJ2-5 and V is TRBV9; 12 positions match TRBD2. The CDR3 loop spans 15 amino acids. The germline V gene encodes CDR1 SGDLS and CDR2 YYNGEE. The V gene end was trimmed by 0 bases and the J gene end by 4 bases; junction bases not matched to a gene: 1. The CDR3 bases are TGTGCCAGCAGCGTAGGGGGACTAGCGGGAGAGACCCAGTACTTC. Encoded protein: CASSVGGLAGETQYF.

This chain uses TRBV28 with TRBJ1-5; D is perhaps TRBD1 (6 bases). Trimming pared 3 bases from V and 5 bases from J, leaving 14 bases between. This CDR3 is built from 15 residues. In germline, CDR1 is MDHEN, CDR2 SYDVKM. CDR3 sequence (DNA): TGTGCCAGCAGTTTTCCTTTTACAGGGTATCAGCCCCAGCATTTT. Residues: CASSFPFTGYQPQHF.

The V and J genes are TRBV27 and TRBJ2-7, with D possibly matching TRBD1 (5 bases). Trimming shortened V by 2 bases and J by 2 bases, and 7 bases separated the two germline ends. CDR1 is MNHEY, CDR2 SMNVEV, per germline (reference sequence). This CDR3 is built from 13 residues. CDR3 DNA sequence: TGTGCCAGCAGTTTAGCCAGGGCCTACGAGCAGTACTTC. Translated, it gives CASSLARAYEQYF.

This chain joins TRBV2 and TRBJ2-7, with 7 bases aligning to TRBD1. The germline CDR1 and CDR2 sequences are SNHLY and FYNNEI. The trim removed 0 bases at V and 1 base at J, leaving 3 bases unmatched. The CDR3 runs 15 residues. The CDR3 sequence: CASSEALGQSYEQYF. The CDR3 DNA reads TGTGCCAGCAGTGAAGCGCTGGGACAGTCCTACGAGCAGTACTTC.

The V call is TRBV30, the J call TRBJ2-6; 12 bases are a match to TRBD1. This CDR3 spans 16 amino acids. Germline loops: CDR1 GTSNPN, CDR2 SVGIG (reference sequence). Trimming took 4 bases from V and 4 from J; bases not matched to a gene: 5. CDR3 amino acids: CAWMGQGAPGANVLTF. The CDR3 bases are TGTGCCTGGATGGGACAGGGGGCGCCAGGGGCCAACGTCCTGACTTTC.

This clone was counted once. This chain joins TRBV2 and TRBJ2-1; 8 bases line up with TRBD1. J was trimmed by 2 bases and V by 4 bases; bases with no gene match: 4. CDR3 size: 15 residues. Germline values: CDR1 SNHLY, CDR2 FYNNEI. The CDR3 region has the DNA TGTGCCAGCAGTGGGGACAGGTCTCCCTACAATGAGCAGTTCTTC. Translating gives CASSGDRSPYNEQFF.

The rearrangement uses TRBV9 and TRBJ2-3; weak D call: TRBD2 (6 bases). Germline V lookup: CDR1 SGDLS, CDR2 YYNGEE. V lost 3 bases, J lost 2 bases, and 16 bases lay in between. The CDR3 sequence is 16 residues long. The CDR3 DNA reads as TGTGCCAGCAGCGCCACTCGGGCTAGCGCCACAGATACGCAGTATTTT. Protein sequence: CASSATRASATDTQYF.

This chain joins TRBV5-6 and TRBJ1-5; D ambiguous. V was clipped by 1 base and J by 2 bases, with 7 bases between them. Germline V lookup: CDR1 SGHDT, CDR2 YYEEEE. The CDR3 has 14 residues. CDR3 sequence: CASSLFEGNQPQHF. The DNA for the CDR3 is TGTGCCAGCAGCTTGTTTGAGGGCAATCAGCCCCAGCATTTT.

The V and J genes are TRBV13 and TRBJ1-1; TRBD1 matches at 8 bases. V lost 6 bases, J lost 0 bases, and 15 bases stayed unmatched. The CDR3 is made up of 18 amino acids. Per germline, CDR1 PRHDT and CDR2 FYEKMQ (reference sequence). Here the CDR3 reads CASSSRTGTGVMNTEAFF. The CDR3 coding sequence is TGTGCCAGCAGTTCCAGAACCGGGACAGGTGTCATGAACACTGAAGCTTTCTTT.